The rows below give T cell receptor beta chains drawn from one sample of a study of T-cell memory formation after mild COVID-19. TCRdb used MiXCR to reprocess the 5' RACE reads, holding one entry per CDR3 protein. This sample has 450,000 to 650,000 distinct CDR3 sequences, with roughly 22% found just once. Sequenced material: PBMCs or a T cell subset sorted from them (not recorded which). These receptors all come from an adult woman who had mild COVID-19 (a few samples of this study predate the infection). Cell type and time point are not known. The CDR3 runs from the conserved cysteine through the conserved F or W. The D gene is left open where the match is weak. The size of a clone is reported for some rows only, either as once, few or many, or as a class for expanded clones.

J	size	V	D	DNA	CDR3
TRBJ2-5	-	TRBV30	-	TGTGCCTGGAGGTTTGCAGGGGCCGGAGAGACCCAGTACTTC	CAWRFAGAGETQYF
TRBJ1-1	-	TRBV30	TRBD1	TGTGCCTGGAGTAACGGCTCGGCGGGTCGGAAGACAGGGGTCGCCAAGAACACTGAAGCTTTCTTT	CAWSNGSAGRKTGVAKNTEAFF
TRBJ2-5	few	TRBV7-2	TRBD2	TGTGCCAGCAGCTTAGGGACTAGGTTGGTGGAGACCCAGTACTTC	CASSLGTRLVETQYF
TRBJ2-1	many	TRBV20-1	-	TGCAGTGCTAACAAAGGGAGAAATGAGCAGTTCTTC	CSANKGRNEQFF
TRBJ2-7	-	TRBV4-1	-	TGCGCCAGCAGCCAACGGGAGTCGTACGAGCAGTACTTC	CASSQRESYEQYF
TRBJ2-7	-	TRBV5-1	TRBD1	TGCGCCAGCAGCTCTTTGACAGGGAACTACGAGCAGTACTTC	CASSSLTGNYEQYF
TRBJ1-2	-	TRBV12-3/TRBV12-4	-	TGTGCCAGCAGTTCGGGACAACCGACCTATGGCTACACCTTC	CASSSGQPTYGYTF
TRBJ2-7	few	TRBV10-3	-	TGTGCCATCAGTCCGCAAAAGCCGACCTACGAGCAGTACTTC	CAISPQKPTYEQYF
TRBJ1-1	-	TRBV6-5	-	TGTGCCAGCACCCTAGACAGTTACATGAACACTGAAGCTTTCTTT	CASTLDSYMNTEAFF
TRBJ2-5	-	TRBV6-5	-	TGTGCCAGCACGGGGTCCGAGACCCAGTACTTC	CASTGSETQYF
TRBJ2-1	-	TRBV4-3	TRBD2	TGCGCCAGCAGCTGGACTAGCGGGAGGGGAGATGAGCAGTTCTTC	CASSWTSGRGDEQFF
TRBJ1-1	-	TRBV6-5	-	TGTGCCAGCAGCTCTTGGCCGAATGAAGCTTTCTTT	CASSSWPNEAFF
TRBJ2-7	-	TRBV6-1	TRBD1	TGTGCCACCAGACAGGGTATCTACGAGCAGTACTTC	CATRQGIYEQYF
TRBJ1-2	few	TRBV3-1	-	TGTGCCAGCAGCCATGGGGGGATACTTAACTCCGACTACACCTTC	CASSHGGILNSDYTF
TRBJ2-2	-	TRBV12-5	-	TGTGCTAGTGCCGGGGGAGAGTCCACCGGGGAGCTGTTTTTT	CASAGGESTGELFF
TRBJ1-1	-	TRBV18	-	TGTGCCAGCTCACCCAGGGTGGGAAGCACTGAAGCTTTCTTT	CASSPRVGSTEAFF
TRBJ1-1	-	TRBV4-1	TRBD1	TGCGCCAGCAGCTACGGGACAGGGCCCCCCGCTGAAGCTTTCTTT	CASSYGTGPPAEAFF
TRBJ2-1	few	TRBV5-4	TRBD2	TGTGCCAGCTTACTAGCGGGGGGTAATGAGCAGTTCTTC	CASLLAGGNEQFF
TRBJ1-2	few	TRBV4-2	-	TGTGCCAGCAGCCAAGTATTTGGGGGGAAGAACTATGGCTACACCTTC	CASSQVFGGKNYGYTF
TRBJ1-2	-	TRBV9	TRBD1	TGTGCCAGCAGTGGGGACAGGTATGGCTACACCTTC	CASSGDRYGYTF
TRBJ2-3	few	TRBV7-9	-	TGTGCCACCCTGACCACCCTTAGCACAGATACGCAGTATTTT	CATLTTLSTDTQYF
TRBJ2-3	few	TRBV7-2	TRBD2	TGTGCCAGCAGCTCCAGAGCTAGCGGTTACACAGATACGCAGTATTTT	CASSSRASGYTDTQYF
TRBJ1-2	-	TRBV6-2/TRBV6-3	-	TGTGCCAGCAGCCGGCCGACGAACTATGGCTACACCTTC	CASSRPTNYGYTF
TRBJ2-1	few	TRBV7-9	TRBD2	TGTGCCAGCAGCTTCGGACTAGGGGAGGTCGATGAGCAGTTCTTC	CASSFGLGEVDEQFF
TRBJ2-2	-	TRBV5-1	TRBD1	TGCGCCAGCAGCGACCGACAGGGTAGCACCGGGGAGCTGTTTTTT	CASSDRQGSTGELFF
TRBJ2-7	-	TRBV3-1	-	TGTGCCAGCAGCCAGACCTCAGGTCCATACGAGCAGTACTTC	CASSQTSGPYEQYF
TRBJ1-2	few	TRBV4-3	-	TGCGCCAGCAGCCAAGATCCCTCGGGGTCCCGATCAAACTATGGCTACACCTTC	CASSQDPSGSRSNYGYTF
TRBJ2-3	-	TRBV6-4	-	TGTGCCAGCAGTGACCGAGGACTACCCACAGATACGCAGTATTTT	CASSDRGLPTDTQYF
TRBJ2-7	-	TRBV19	-	TGTGCCAGTAGTATAGGGGGACCCCTCTACGAGCAGTACTTC	CASSIGGPLYEQYF
TRBJ2-2	-	TRBV5-1	TRBD2	TGCGCCAGCATTGCGGGGGGGCCCACCGGGGAGCTGTTTTTT	CASIAGGPTGELFF
TRBJ2-1	few	TRBV2	TRBD2	TGTGCCAGCAGTGATGGACTAGCGGGGCTTAGGGGTGAGCAGTTCTTC	CASSDGLAGLRGEQFF
TRBJ2-7	few	TRBV4-3	TRBD1	TGCGCCAGCAGCCAAGGACAGGGATGGTACGAGCAGTACTTC	CASSQGQGWYEQYF
TRBJ1-5	-	TRBV20-1	-	TGCAGTGCTAGAGGTGACACCCCAAATCAGCCCCAGCATTTT	CSARGDTPNQPQHF
TRBJ2-7	-	TRBV6-1	TRBD1	TGTGCCAGCAGTGAAAGAGGGGACAGGGTATTTCGAAGCTCCTACGAGCAGTACTTC	CASSERGDRVFRSSYEQYF
TRBJ2-1	few	TRBV20-1	-	TGCAGTGCTAGCGGGGGTGGGGTTTACAATGAGCAGTTCTTC	CSASGGGVYNEQFF
TRBJ2-1	few	TRBV12-3/TRBV12-4	TRBD2	TGTGCCAGCAGTTTCGGGATAGCGGGAGATAGGTTCTTC	CASSFGIAGDRFF
TRBJ1-2	-	TRBV27	TRBD1	TGTGCCAGCAGTCCGGGACAGCACTATGGCTACACCTTC	CASSPGQHYGYTF
TRBJ1-4	-	TRBV11-2	-	TGTGCCAGCAGCTTCTCCGGGGCGGCGGGGGAAAAACTGTTTTTT	CASSFSGAAGEKLFF
TRBJ1-1	-	TRBV20-1	-	TGCAGTGCTCCACAGCCTATGAACACTGAAGCTTTCTTT	CSAPQPMNTEAFF
TRBJ1-2	few	TRBV7-8	-	TGTGCCAGCAGCCGACGACGACAGGAGACCTATGGCTACACCTTC	CASSRRRQETYGYTF
TRBJ2-3	few	TRBV18	TRBD2	TGTGCCAGCTCTCGGACTAGCGGGGGCCCCGGGCTCAGCGCAGATACGCAGTATTTT	CASSRTSGGPGLSADTQYF
TRBJ2-1	few	TRBV3-1	-	TGTGCCAGCAGCGGGGGGGACAGCTCCTACAATGAGCAGTTCTTC	CASSGGDSSYNEQFF
TRBJ2-5	few	TRBV24-1	-	TGTGCCACCAGTGATTTCCAGGTGTCCCCAGGGGAAGAGACCCAGTACTTC	CATSDFQVSPGEETQYF
TRBJ2-7	few	TRBV7-2	-	TGTGCCAGCAGCTTAGACCCCTATCTGGGCAGCACCTACGAGCAGTACTTC	CASSLDPYLGSTYEQYF
TRBJ1-4	few	TRBV5-6	-	TGTGCCAGCAGCTCCGGGACGGAGAGAATGAAACTGTTTTTT	CASSSGTERMKLFF
TRBJ2-3	-	TRBV7-8	-	TGTGCCAGCAGCTTAGAAGTATGGGGAGGAGATACGCAGTATTTT	CASSLEVWGGDTQYF